This record covers a single T cell receptor (beta chain). What it binds is not known. A sort by CD45RO/CCR7/CD25/CD127/CD95/CD27 yielded CD4+ naive, central memory, regulatory and stem cell-like memory cells. These data belong to a study of beta chain features in type 1 diabetes. Whole-study findings and limits: Although PCR might favor shorter templates, it would do so equally in patients and controls.

Sequenced material consisted of expressed TCRB transcripts (all of the isolated RNA was reverse transcribed). Clones were sequenced by immunoSEQ multiplex PCR, and TCRdb holds only the in-frame ones, with some missing. The table records fewer than 350,000 clones, around a fifth of them present only once. Germline CDR1 and CDR2: KGHSH and LQKENI. Between the trimmed V and J ends, which lost 2 bases and 2 bases, there was a span of 21 bases. The CDR3 sequence is 18 residues long. The receptor was isolated from a woman between 18 and 29 years old in good health. The chain joins TRBV18 to TRBJ2-5; D remains ambiguous. Sample: naive CD4+ T cells from blood. The CDR3 loop is CASSPWLPFRSDQETQYF. Written as DNA, the CDR3 is TGTGCCAGCTCACCATGGCTCCCCTTTAGGAGCGATCAAGAGACCCAGTACTTC.